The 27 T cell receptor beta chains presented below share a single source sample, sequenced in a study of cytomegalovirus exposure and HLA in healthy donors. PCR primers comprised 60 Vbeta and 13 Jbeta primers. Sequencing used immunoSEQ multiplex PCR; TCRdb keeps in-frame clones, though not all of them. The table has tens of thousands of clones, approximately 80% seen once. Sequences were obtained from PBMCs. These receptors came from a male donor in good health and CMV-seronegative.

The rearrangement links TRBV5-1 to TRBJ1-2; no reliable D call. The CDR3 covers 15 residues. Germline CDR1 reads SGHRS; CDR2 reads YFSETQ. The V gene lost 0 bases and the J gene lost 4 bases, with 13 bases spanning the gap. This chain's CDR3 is CASSLGDTGFYGYTF. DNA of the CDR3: TGCGCCAGCAGCTTGGGAGACACTGGATTCTATGGCTACACCTTC.

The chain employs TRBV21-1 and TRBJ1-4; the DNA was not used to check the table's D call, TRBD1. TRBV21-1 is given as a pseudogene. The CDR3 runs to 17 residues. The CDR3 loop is CASSTNTTGGTGEKLFF. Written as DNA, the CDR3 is TGTGCCAGCAGCACCAACACGACAGGGGGCACGGGTGAAAAACTGTTTTTT.

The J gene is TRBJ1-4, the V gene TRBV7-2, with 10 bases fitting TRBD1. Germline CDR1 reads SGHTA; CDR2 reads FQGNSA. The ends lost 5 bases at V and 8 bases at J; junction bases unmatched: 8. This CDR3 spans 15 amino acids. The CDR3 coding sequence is TGTGCCAGCAGCCTTTACCGGGACAGGGGAGAAAAACTGTTTTTT. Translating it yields CASSLYRDRGEKLFF. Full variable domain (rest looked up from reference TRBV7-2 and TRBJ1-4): GAGVSQSPSNKVTEKGKDVELRCDPISGHTALYWYRQSLGQGLEFLIYFQGNSAPDKSGLPSDRFSAERTGGSVSTLTIQRTQQEDSAVYLCASSLYRDRGEKLFFGSGTQLSVL.

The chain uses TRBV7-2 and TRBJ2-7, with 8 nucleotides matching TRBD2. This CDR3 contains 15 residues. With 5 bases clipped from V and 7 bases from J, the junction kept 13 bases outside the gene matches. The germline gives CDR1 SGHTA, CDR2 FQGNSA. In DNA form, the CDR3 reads TGTGCCAGCAGCCTCGGGACTAGAGGTTCGGGGGAGCAGTACTTC. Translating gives CASSLGTRGSGEQYF. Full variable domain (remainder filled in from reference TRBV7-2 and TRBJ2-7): GAGVSQSPSNKVTEKGKDVELRCDPISGHTALYWYRQSLGQGLEFLIYFQGNSAPDKSGLPSDRFSAERTGGSVSTLTIQRTQQEDSAVYLCASSLGTRGSGEQYFGPGTRLTVT.

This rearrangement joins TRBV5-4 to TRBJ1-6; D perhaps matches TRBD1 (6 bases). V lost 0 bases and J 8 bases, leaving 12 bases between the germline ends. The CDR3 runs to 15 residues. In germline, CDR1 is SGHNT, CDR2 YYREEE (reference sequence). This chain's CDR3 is CASSLEAGDYSPLHF. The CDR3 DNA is TGTGCCAGCAGCTTGGAGGCAGGGGATTATTCACCCCTCCACTTT.

This CDR3 reads CASSLPRQGRSHEQYF. CDR3 nucleotides: TGTGCCAGCAGCTTACCCCGACAGGGGCGTTCCCACGAGCAGTACTTC. J is TRBJ2-7 and V is TRBV7-9, with 8 bases that match TRBD1. The CDR3 has 16 residues. Germline trimming cut 2 bases from V and 5 bases from J; bases unmatched to any gene: 11. From germline, CDR1 is SEHNR and CDR2 FQNEAQ (reference sequence).

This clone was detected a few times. In DNA, the CDR3 is TGCGCCAGCAGCACTGGGACAGAAGGTACGCAGTATTTT. Protein sequence: CASSTGTEGTQYF. The gene calls are TRBV5-1 and TRBJ2-3; TRBD1 matches 7 bases. The J segment lost 8 bases and the V segment lost 4 bases, leaving 7 bases of the junction unmatched. Germline CDR1 reads SGHRS; CDR2 reads YFSETQ. The CDR3 has 13 amino acids.

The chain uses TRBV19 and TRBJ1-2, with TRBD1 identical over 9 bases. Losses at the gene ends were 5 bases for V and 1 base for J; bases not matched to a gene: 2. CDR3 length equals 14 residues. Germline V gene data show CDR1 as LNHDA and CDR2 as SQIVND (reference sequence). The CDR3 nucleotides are TGTGCCAGTAGTCACAGGGGGCATAACTATGGCTACACCTTC. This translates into CASSHRGHNYGYTF. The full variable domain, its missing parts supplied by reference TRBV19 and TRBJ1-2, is DGGITQSPKYLFRKEGQNVTLSCEQNLNHDAMYWYRQDPGQGLRLIYYSQIVNDFQKGDIAEGYSVSREKKESFPLTVTSAQKNPTAFYLCASSHRGHNYGYTFGSGTRLTVV.

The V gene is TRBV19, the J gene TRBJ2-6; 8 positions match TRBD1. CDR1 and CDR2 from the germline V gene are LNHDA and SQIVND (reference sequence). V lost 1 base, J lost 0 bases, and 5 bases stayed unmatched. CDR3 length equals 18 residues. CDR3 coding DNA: TGTGCCAGTAGTATAGTCGTCAGGGGGCCCTCTGGGGCCAACGTCCTGACTTTC. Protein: CASSIVVRGPSGANVLTF.

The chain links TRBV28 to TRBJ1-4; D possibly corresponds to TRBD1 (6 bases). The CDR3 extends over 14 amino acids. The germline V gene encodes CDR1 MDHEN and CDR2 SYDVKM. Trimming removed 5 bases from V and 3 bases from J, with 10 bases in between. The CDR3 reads CASSLGGPNEKLFF. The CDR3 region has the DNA TGTGCCAGCAGTCTGGGGGGGCCTAATGAAAAACTGTTTTTT.

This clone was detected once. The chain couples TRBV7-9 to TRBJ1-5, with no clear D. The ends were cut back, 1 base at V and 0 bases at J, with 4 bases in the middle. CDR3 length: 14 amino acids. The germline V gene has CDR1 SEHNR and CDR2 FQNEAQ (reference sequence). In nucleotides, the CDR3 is TGTGCCAGCAGCTTAGACAATAGCAATCAGCCCCAGCATTTT. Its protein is CASSLDNSNQPQHF.

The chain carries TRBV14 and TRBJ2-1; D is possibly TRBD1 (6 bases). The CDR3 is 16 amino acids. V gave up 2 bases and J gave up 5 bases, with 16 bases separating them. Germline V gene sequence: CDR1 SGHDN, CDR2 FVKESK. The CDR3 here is CASSQRGGRRNNEQFF. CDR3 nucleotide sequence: TGTGCCAGCAGCCAAAGAGGGGGAAGGAGAAACAATGAGCAGTTCTTC.

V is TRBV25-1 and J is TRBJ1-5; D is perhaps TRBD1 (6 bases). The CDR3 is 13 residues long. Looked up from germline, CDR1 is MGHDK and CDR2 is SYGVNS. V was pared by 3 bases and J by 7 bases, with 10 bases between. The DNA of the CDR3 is TGTGCCAGCAGTGAGGGGGGGGCCCAGCCCCAGCATTTT. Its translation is CASSEGGAQPQHF. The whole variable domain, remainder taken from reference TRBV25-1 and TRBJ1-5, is EADIYQTPRYLVIGTGKKITLECSQTMGHDKMYWYQQDPGMELHLIHYSYGVNSTEKGDLSSESTVSRIRTEHFPLTLESARPSHTSQYLCASSEGGAQPQHFGDGTRLSIL.

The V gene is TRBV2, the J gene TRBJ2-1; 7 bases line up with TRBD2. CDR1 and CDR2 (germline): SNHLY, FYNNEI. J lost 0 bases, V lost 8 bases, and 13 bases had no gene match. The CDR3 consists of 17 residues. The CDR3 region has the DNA TGTGCCAGCGAGGCGGGGGACTCTTTGAGCTCCTACAATGAGCAGTTCTTC. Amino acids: CASEAGDSLSSYNEQFF. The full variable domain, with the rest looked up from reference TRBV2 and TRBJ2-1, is EPEVTQTPSHQVTQMGQEVILRCVPISNHLYFYWYRQILGQKVEFLVSFYNNEISEKSEIFDDQFSVERPDGSNFTLKIRSTKLEDSAMYFCASEAGDSLSSYNEQFFGPGTRLTVL.

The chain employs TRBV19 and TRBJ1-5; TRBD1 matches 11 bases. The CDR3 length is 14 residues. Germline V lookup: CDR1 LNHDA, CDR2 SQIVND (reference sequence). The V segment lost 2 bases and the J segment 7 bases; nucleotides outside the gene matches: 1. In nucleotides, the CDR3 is TGTGCCAGTAGTATACGGGACAGGGGGCAGCCCCAGCATTTT. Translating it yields CASSIRDRGQPQHF.

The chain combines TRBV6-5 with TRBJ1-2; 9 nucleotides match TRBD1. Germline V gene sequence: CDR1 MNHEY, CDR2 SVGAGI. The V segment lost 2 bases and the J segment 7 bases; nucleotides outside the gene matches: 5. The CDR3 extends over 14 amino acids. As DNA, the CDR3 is TGTGCCAGCAGTTACGGACAGGGGTTTCTTGGCTACACCTTC. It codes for CASSYGQGFLGYTF.

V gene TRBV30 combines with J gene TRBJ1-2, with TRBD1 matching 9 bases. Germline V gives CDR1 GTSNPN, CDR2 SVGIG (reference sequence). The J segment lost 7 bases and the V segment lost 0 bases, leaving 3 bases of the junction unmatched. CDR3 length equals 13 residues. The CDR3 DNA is TGTGCCTGGAGTGTACTGACAGGGGGTGGCTACACCTTC. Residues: CAWSVLTGGGYTF.

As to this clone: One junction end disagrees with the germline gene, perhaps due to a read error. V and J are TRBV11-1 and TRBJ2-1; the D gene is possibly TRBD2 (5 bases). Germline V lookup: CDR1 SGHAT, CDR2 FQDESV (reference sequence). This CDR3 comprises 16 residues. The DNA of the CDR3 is TGTGCCAGCAGGTTAGCGTCAGGAAGCTCCTACAATGAGCAGTTCTTC. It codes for CASRLASGSSYNEQFF.

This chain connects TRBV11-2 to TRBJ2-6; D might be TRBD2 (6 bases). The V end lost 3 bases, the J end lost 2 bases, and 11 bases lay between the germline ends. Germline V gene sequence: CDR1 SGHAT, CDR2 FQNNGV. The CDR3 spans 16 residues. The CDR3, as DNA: TGTGCCAGCAGCTTTGCGGGGAGTCCTGGGGCCAACGTCCTGACTTTC. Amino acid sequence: CASSFAGSPGANVLTF. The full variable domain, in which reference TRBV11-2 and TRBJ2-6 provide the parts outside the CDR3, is EAGVAQSPRYKIIEKRQSVAFWCNPISGHATLYWYQQILGQGPKLLIQFQNNGVVDDSQLPKDRFSAERLKGVDSTLKIQPAKLEDSAVYLCASSFAGSPGANVLTFGAGSRLTVL.

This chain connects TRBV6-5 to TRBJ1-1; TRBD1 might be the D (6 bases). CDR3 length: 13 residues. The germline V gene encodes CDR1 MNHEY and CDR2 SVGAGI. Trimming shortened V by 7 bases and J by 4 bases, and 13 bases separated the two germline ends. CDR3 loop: CASTPGAGTEAFF. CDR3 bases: TGTGCCAGCACCCCAGGGGCAGGCACTGAAGCTTTCTTT.

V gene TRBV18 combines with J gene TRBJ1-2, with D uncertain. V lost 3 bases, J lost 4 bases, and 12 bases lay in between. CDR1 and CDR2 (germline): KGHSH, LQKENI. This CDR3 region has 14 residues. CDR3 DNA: TGTGCCAGCTCACCCGGGGAGGTCAGCTATGGCTACACCTTC. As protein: CASSPGEVSYGYTF. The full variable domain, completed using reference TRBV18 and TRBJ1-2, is NAGVMQNPRHLVRRRGQEARLRCSPMKGHSHVYWYRQLPEEGLKFMVYLQKENIIDESGMPKERFSAEFPKEGPSILRIQQVVRGDSAAYFCASSPGEVSYGYTFGSGTRLTVV.

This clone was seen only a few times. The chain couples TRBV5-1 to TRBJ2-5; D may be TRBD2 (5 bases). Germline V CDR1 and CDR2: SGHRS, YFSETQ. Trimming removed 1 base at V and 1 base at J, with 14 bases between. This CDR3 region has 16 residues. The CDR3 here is CASSLKASHFQETQYF. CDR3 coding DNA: TGCGCCAGCAGCTTGAAGGCTAGCCATTTCCAAGAGACCCAGTACTTC. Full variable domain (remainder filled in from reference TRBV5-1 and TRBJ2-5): KAGVTQTPRYLIKTRGQQVTLSCSPISGHRSVSWYQQTPGQGLQFLFEYFSETQRNKGNFPGRFSGRQFSNSRSEMNVSTLELGDSALYLCASSLKASHFQETQYFGPGTRLLVL.

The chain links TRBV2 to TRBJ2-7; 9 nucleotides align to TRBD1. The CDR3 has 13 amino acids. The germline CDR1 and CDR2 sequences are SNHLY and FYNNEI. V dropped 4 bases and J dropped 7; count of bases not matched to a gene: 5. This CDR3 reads CASSGGTGREQYF. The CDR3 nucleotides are TGTGCCAGCAGTGGCGGGACAGGGCGGGAGCAGTACTTC.

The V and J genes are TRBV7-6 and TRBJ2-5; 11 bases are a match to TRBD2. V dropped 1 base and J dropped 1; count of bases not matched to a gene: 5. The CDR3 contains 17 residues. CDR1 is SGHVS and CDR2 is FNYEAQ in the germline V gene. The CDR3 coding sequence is TGTGCCAGCAGCTTAGGAGCTAGCGGGGGGATCCAAGAGACCCAGTACTTC. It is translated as CASSLGASGGIQETQYF.

The CDR3 loop reads CASSKALGQLKEANVLTF. The CDR3 coding sequence is TGTGCCAGCAGCAAAGCGCTGGGACAGTTAAAGGAGGCCAACGTCCTGACTTTC. The chain uses TRBV21-1 and TRBJ2-6; the DNA was not used to check the table's D call, TRBD1. TRBV21-1 is described as a pseudogene. The CDR3 runs 18 residues.

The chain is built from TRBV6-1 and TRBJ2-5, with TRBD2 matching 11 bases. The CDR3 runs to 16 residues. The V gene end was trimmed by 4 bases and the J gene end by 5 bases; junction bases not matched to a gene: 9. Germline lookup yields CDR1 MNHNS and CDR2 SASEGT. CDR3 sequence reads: CASSASSGGPGETQYF. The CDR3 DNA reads TGTGCCAGCAGTGCTTCTAGCGGGGGGCCAGGGGAGACCCAGTACTTC.

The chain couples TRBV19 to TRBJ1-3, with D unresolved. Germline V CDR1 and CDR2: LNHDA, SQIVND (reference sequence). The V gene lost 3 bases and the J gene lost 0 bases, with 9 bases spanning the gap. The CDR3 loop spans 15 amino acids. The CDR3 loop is CASSIPPSSGNTIYF. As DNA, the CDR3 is TGTGCCAGTAGTATTCCTCCCAGCTCTGGAAACACCATATATTTT.